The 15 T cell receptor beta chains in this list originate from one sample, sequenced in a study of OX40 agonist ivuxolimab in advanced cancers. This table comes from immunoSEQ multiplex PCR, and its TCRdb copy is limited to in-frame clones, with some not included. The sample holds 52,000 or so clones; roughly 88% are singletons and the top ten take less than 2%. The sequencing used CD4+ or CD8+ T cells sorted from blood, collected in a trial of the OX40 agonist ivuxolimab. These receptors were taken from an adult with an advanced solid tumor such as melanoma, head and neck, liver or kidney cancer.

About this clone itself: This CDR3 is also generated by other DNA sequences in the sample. The CDR3 DNA reads TGCGCCAGCAGCTTGGGCACAGGCCGCAATCAGCCCCAGCATTTT. It translates to CASSLGTGRNQPQHF. The chain combines TRBV5-1 with TRBJ1-5; TRBD1 might be the D (5 bases). Germline CDR1 SGHRS, CDR2 YFSETQ. V lost 0 bases and J lost 2, with 9 bases in between. The CDR3 covers 15 residues.

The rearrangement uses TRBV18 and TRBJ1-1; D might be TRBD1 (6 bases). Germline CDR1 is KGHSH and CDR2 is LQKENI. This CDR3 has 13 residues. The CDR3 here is CASGAQTNTEAFF. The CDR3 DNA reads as TGTGCGTCGGGGGCGCAGACGAACACTGAAGCTTTCTTT.

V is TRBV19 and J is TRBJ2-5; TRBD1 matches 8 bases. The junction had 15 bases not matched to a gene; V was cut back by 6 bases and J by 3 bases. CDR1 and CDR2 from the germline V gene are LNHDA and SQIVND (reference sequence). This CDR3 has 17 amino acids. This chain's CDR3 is CASSPPPGTGNEETQYF. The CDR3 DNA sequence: TGTGCCAGTAGCCCACCTCCCGGGACAGGAAACGAAGAGACCCAGTACTTC.

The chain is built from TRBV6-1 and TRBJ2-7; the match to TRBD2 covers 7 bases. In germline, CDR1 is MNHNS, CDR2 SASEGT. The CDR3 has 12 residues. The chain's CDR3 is CASGRGAYEQYF. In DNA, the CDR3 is TGTGCTTCGGGGAGGGGCGCGTACGAGCAGTACTTC.

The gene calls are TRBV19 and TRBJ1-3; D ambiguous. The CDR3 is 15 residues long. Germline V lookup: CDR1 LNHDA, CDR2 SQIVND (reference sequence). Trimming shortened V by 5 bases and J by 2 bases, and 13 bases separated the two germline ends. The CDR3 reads CASSPRVRPGNTIYF. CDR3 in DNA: TGTGCCAGTAGTCCGAGGGTTCGACCTGGAAACACCATATATTTT.

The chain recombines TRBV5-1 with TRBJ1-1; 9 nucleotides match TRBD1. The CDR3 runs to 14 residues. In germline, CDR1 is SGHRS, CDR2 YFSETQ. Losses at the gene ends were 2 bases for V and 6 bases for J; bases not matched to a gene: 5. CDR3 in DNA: TGCGCCAGCAGCTTAGAACAGGGGGCGGCTGAAGCTTTCTTT. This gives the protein CASSLEQGAAEAFF.

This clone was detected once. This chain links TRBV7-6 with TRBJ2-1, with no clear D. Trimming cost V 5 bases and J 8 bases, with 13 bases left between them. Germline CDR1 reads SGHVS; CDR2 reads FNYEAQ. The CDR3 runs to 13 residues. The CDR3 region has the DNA TGTGCCAGCAGCGGCCCCCTAGGTCATGAGCAGTTCTTC. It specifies CASSGPLGHEQFF. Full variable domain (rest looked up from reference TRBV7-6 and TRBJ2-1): GAGVSQSPRYKVTKRGQDVALRCDPISGHVSLYWYRQALGQGPEFLTYFNYEAQQDKSGLPNDRFSAERPEGSISTLTIQRTEQRDSAMYRCASSGPLGHEQFFGPGTRLTVL.

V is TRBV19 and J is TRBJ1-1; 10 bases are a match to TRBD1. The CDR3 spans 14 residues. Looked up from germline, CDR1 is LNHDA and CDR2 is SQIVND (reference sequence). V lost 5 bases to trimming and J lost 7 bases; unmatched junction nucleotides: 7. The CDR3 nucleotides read TGTGCCAGTAGTGGGGACAGGGGTTCGGGTGAAGCTTTCTTT. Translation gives CASSGDRGSGEAFF.

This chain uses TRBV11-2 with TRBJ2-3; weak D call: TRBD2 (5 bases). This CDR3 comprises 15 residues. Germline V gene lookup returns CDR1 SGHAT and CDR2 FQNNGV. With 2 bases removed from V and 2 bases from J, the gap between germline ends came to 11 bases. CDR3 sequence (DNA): TGTGCCAGCAGCTTATCGGCGGGTATCACAGATACGCAGTATTTT. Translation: CASSLSAGITDTQYF.

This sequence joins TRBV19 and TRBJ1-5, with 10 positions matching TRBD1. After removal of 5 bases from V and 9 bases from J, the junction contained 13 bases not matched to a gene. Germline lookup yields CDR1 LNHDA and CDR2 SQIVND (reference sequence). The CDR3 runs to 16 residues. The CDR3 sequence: CASSPEGTGASRPQHF. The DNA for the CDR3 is TGTGCCAGTAGTCCCGAGGGGACAGGGGCCTCCCGGCCCCAGCATTTT.

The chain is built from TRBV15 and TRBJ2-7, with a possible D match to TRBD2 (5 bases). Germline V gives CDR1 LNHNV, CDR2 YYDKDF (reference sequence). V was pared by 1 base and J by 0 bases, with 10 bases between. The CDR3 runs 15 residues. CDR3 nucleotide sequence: TGTGCCACCAGCAGAGTACTAGATAGCTCCTACGAGCAGTACTTC. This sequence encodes CATSRVLDSSYEQYF.

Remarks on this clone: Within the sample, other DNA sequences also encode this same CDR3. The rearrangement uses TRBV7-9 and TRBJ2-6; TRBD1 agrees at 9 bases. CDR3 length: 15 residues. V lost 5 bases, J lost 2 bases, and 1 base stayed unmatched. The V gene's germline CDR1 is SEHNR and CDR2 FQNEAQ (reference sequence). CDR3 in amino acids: CASSRDRAGANVLTF. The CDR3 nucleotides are TGTGCCAGCAGCCGGGACAGGGCTGGGGCCAACGTCCTGACTTTC.

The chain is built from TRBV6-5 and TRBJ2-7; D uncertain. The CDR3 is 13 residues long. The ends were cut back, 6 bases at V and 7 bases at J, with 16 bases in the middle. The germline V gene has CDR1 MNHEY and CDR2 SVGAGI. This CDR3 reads CASSQAYSDEQYF. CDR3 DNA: TGTGCCAGCAGCCAAGCTTACAGCGATGAGCAGTACTTC.

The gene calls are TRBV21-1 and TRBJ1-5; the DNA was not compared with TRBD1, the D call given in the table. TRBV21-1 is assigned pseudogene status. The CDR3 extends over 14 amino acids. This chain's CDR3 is CASAGRSSNQPQHF. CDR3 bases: TGTGCCAGCGCAGGGCGCTCTAGCAATCAGCCCCAGCATTTT.

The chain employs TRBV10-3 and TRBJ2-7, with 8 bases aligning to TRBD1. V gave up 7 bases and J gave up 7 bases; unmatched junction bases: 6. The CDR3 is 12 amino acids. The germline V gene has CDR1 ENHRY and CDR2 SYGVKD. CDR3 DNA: TGTGCCATCACCGGACAGGGTGGGGAGCAGTACTTC. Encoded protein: CAITGQGGEQYF.